These 15 T cell receptor beta chains were all obtained from the same sample, sequenced in a study of cytomegalovirus exposure and HLA in healthy donors. Method: immunoSEQ multiplex PCR; TCRdb's copy keeps in-frame clones and lacks some. The sample lists more than 150,000 clones, 80% to 85% occurring once. Material: PBMCs. These receptors all stem from a woman between 18 and 30 years old in good health and CMV-seropositive.

This clone was recorded a few times. The chain employs TRBV7-8 and TRBJ1-2, with TRBD1 matching over 10 bases. Germline CDR1 SGHVS, CDR2 FQNEAQ. The junction had 3 bases not matched to a gene; V was cut back by 1 base and J by 4 bases. This CDR3 spans 15 amino acids. CDR3 coding DNA: TGTGCCAGCAGCTTAGGGACAGGGGGAAGCTATGGCTACACCTTC. It is translated as CASSLGTGGSYGYTF.

The chain combines TRBV5-5 with TRBJ2-7; D not resolved. Deletions cut 0 bases from V and 0 bases from J, with 10 bases between. CDR3 length: 15 residues. CDR1 SGHKS and CDR2 YYEKEE come from the germline V gene (reference sequence). The CDR3 sequence: CASSLDWSNSYEQYF. The DNA for the CDR3 is TGTGCCAGCAGCTTGGATTGGAGTAACTCCTACGAGCAGTACTTC.

This sequence joins TRBV15 and TRBJ1-6; D is ambiguous. Deletions cut 5 bases from V and 13 bases from J, with 15 bases between. Germline V gives CDR1 LNHNV, CDR2 YYDKDF (reference sequence). The CDR3 extends over 13 amino acids. The CDR3 here is CATSSRTAGPLHF. In DNA, the CDR3 is TGTGCCACCAGCTCAAGGACGGCGGGTCCCCTCCACTTT.

V usage is TRBV15 and J usage is TRBJ2-1; D gene ambiguous. Germline CDR1 LNHNV, CDR2 YYDKDF (reference sequence). The CDR3 sequence is 14 residues long. V lost 1 base, J lost 6 bases, and 10 bases lay in between. Here the CDR3 reads CATSRGFLSNEQFF. For the CDR3, the DNA is TGTGCCACCAGCAGAGGGTTCCTGAGCAATGAGCAGTTCTTC. The variable domain in full, completed from reference TRBV15 and TRBJ2-1, reads DAMVIQNPRYQVTQFGKPVTLSCSQTLNHNVMYWYQQKSSQAPKLLFHYYDKDFNNEADTPDNFQSRRPNTSFCFLDIRSPGLGDTAMYLCATSRGFLSNEQFFGPGTRLTVL.

Details on this clone: Germline is not matched at one junction end, which may reflect a read error. The sample holds other DNA sequences that translate to the same CDR3. The V and J genes are TRBV2 and TRBJ1-2; tentatively, D is TRBD1 (6 bases). The CDR3 has 14 amino acids. CDR1 is SNHLY and CDR2 is FYNNEI in the germline V gene. Written as DNA, the CDR3 is TGTGCCAGCAGTGAACCCAAGGGGGTCTATGGGTACACCTTC. Residues: CASSEPKGVYGYTF.

This clone has just one count. The rearrangement uses TRBV4-2 and TRBJ2-2; TRBD2 matches 7 bases. Germline-derived CDR1 and CDR2 are LGHNA and YNFKEQ. V was pared by 4 bases and J by 5 bases, with 4 bases of the junction left unmatched. This CDR3 is built from 14 residues. The CDR3 reads CASSRPGGTGELFF. CDR3 DNA: TGTGCCAGCAGCCGCCCGGGGGGAACCGGGGAGCTGTTTTTT.

The rearrangement uses TRBV6-1 and TRBJ2-5, with TRBD2 matching over 7 bases. Trimming took 6 bases from V and 4 from J; bases not matched to a gene: 8. CDR1 is MNHNS and CDR2 is SASEGT in the germline V gene. The CDR3 runs to 14 residues. The CDR3 spells CASRGGVKLETQYF. As DNA, the CDR3 is TGTGCCAGCAGGGGAGGGGTGAAATTAGAGACCCAGTACTTC.

The gene calls are TRBV7-9 and TRBJ1-2; 7 bases agree with TRBD1. Germline trimming cut 1 base from V and 5 bases from J; bases unmatched to any gene: 4. The CDR3 runs 14 residues. Looked up from germline, CDR1 is SEHNR and CDR2 is FQNEAQ (reference sequence). This CDR3 reads CASSLVGTAYGYTF. The CDR3 DNA is TGTGCCAGCAGCTTAGTAGGGACAGCTTATGGCTACACCTTC.

In its sample, this clone was seen a few times. The gene calls are TRBV27 and TRBJ2-7; 7 nucleotides line up with TRBD2. Trimming removed 3 bases from V and 5 bases from J; junction bases left unmatched: 10. Per germline, CDR1 MNHEY and CDR2 SMNVEV (reference sequence). This CDR3 contains 15 residues. The CDR3 sequence: CASSFPGLSKNEQYF. The CDR3 DNA follows: TGTGCCAGCAGTTTCCCGGGACTAAGTAAGAACGAGCAGTACTTC.

This clone was recorded a few times. The chain joins TRBV19 to TRBJ1-2, with a weak D call TRBD1 (5 bases). The CDR3 is made up of 13 amino acids. The germline V and J ends were trimmed by 7 bases and 9 bases, with 18 bases remaining between them. CDR1 and CDR2 from the germline V gene are LNHDA and SQIVND (reference sequence). CDR3 in DNA: TGTGCCAGTATGCCGGGAGGGACTTGGAGCTACACCTTC. Amino acid sequence: CASMPGGTWSYTF.

The DNA of the CDR3 is TGCGCCAGCAGCCAAGATACAGGGGGCCAAGAGACCCAGTACTTC. Translation gives CASSQDTGGQETQYF. The gene calls are TRBV4-3 and TRBJ2-5; 8 nucleotides match TRBD1. Trimming cost V 0 bases and J 1 base; bases outside gene matches: 1. In germline, CDR1 is LGHNA, CDR2 YSLEER. The CDR3 has 15 amino acids.

V is TRBV9 and J is TRBJ2-7; D is perhaps TRBD2 (6 bases). The V gene lost 0 bases and the J gene lost 6 bases, with 13 bases spanning the gap. The CDR3 is made up of 14 amino acids. The V gene's germline CDR1 is SGDLS and CDR2 YYNGEE. The CDR3 coding sequence is TGTGCCAGCAGCGTAGACCCGGGAGCGACCGAGCAGTACTTC. Protein: CASSVDPGATEQYF.

The sample holds a few counts of this clone. The V gene is TRBV7-9, the J gene TRBJ2-7; 8 bases align to TRBD1. Germline V lookup: CDR1 SEHNR, CDR2 FQNEAQ (reference sequence). The CDR3 has 15 residues. Germline trimming cut 1 base from V and 0 bases from J; bases unmatched to any gene: 2. CDR3 protein: CASSLVGTGSYEQYF. CDR3 nucleotide sequence: TGTGCCAGCAGCTTAGTTGGGACAGGCTCCTACGAGCAGTACTTC.

This chain joins TRBV9 and TRBJ1-6; a weak D match, TRBD1 (5 bases). CDR3 length: 14 residues. Germline V gene data show CDR1 as SGDLS and CDR2 as YYNGEE. V was cut by 1 base and J by 12 bases, with 14 bases left in between. The CDR3 coding sequence is TGTGCCAGCAGCGTACAGGGACCCGGGGGACCCCTCCACTTT. Translation: CASSVQGPGGPLHF.

The chain has TRBV28 and TRBJ1-5; TRBD1 might be the D (5 bases). Looked up from germline, CDR1 is MDHEN and CDR2 is SYDVKM. This CDR3 contains 15 residues. Trimming removed 6 bases from V and 6 bases from J, with 18 bases in between. The CDR3 protein is CASRGPAGVRQPQHF. The CDR3 DNA sequence: TGTGCCAGCAGGGGCCCGGCGGGGGTTCGTCAGCCCCAGCATTTT.